This TCR beta chain was sequenced in a study of blood T cell repertoires in COVID-19. Study in general: COVID-19 samples from acute and convalescent phases originated in the United States, Italy and Spain. The analysed material was cDNA or gDNA that came from T cells, B-cell-depleted T cells, or PBMCs.

V lost 1 base and J 3 bases, leaving 8 bases between the germline ends. This CDR3 has 14 residues. Germline V CDR1 and CDR2: SGHDT, YYEEEE. Authors' analysis steps: From reference gene primer amplification, estimates of nucleated cell counts were derived. Some clones are missing from TCRdb's copy, which holds only in-frame ones; the method was immunoSEQ multiplex PCR. V and J calls plus clone size are reproduced from that table; the DNA served to infer D and trimming. The sample contains 200,000 or so clones, around four fifths of which appear only once. This chain joins TRBV5-6 and TRBJ2-1; D remains ambiguous. The sequence derives from a woman aged 70-85 years with active or convalescent COVID-19. The sample comprised peripheral blood. CDR3: CASSLMRLYNEQFF. Written as DNA, the CDR3 is TGTGCCAGCAGCTTGATGAGACTCTACAATGAGCAGTTCTTC.